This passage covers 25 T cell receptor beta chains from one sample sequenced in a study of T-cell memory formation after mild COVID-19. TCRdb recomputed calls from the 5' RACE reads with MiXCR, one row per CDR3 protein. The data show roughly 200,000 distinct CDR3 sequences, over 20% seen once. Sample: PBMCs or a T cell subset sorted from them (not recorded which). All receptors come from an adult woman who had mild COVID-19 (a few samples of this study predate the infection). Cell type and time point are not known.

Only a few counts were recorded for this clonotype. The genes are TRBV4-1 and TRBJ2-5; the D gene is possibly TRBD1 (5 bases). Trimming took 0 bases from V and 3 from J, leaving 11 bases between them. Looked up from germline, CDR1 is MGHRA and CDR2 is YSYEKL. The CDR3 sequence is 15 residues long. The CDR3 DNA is TGCGCCAGCAGCCAAGAGCAGGGTTGGGAAGAGACCCAGTACTTC. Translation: CASSQEQGWEETQYF.

The CDR3 nucleotides are TGCAGCGTTCAGTGGGGCGGGAAGACTGAAGCTTTCTTT. This encodes CSVQWGGKTEAFF. The chain employs TRBV29-1 and TRBJ1-1; D perhaps matches TRBD1 (5 bases). The CDR3 loop spans 13 amino acids. Trimming shortened V by 5 bases and J by 5 bases, and 15 bases separated the two germline ends. Looked up from germline, CDR1 is SQVTM and CDR2 is ANQGSEA.

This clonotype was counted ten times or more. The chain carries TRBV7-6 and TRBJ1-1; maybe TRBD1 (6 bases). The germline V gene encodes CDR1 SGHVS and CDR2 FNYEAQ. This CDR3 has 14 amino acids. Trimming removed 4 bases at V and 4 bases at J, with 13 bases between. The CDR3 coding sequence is TGTGCCAGCAGCTCCACTGGACAGATCACTGAAGCTTTCTTT. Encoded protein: CASSSTGQITEAFF.

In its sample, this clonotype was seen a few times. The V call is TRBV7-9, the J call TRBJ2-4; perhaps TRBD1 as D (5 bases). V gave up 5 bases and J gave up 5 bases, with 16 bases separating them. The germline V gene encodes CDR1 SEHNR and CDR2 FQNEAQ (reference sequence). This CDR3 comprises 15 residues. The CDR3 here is CASSRSGSSENIQYF. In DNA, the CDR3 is TGTGCCAGCAGCCGATCAGGGTCCAGCGAAAACATTCAGTACTTC.

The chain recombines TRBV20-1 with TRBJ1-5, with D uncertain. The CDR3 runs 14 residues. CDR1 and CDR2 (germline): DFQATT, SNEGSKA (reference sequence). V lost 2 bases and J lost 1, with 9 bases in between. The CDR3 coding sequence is TGCAGTGCTAGACCCGATAGGAGCAATCAGCCCCAGCATTTT. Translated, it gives CSARPDRSNQPQHF.

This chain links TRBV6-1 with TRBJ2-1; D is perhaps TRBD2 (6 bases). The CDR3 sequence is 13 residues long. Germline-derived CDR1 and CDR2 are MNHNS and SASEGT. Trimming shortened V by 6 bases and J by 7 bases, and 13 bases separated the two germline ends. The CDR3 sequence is CASSPLGGNEQFF. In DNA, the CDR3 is TGTGCCAGCAGCCCCCTCGGAGGGAATGAGCAGTTCTTC.

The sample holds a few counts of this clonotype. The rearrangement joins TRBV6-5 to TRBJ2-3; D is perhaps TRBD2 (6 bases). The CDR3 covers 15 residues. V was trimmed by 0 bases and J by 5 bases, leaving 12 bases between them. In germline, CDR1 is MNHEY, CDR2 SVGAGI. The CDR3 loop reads CASSYSGGSGDTQYF. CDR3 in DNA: TGTGCCAGCAGTTACTCCGGTGGTAGCGGAGATACGCAGTATTTT.

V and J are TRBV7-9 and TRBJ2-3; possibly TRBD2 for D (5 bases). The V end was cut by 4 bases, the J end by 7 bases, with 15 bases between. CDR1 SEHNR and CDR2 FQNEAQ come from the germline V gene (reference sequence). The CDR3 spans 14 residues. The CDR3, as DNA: TGTGCCAGCAGCTCGGCCTTAGAGCGGTATACGCAGTATTTT. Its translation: CASSSALERYTQYF.

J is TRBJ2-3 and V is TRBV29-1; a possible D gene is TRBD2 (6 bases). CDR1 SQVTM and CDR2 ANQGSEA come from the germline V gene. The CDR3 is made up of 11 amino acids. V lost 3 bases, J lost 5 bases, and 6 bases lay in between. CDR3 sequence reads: CSVEGGDTQYF. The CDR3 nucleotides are TGCAGCGTTGAGGGAGGAGATACGCAGTATTTT.

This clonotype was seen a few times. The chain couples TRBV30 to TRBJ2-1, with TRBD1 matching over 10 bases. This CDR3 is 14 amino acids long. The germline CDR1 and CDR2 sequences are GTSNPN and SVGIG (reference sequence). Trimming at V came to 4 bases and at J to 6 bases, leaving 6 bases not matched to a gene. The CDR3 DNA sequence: TGTGCCTGGAACCCGGGACAGGGGATCAATGAGCAGTTCTTC. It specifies CAWNPGQGINEQFF.

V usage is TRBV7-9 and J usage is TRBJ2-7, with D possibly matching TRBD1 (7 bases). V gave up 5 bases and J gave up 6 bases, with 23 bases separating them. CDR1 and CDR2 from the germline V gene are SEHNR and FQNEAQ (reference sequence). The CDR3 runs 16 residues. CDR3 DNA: TGTGCCAGCAGCCCTAGATGGGGGGACAGTAGTGGCGAGCAGTACTTC. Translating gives CASSPRWGDSSGEQYF.

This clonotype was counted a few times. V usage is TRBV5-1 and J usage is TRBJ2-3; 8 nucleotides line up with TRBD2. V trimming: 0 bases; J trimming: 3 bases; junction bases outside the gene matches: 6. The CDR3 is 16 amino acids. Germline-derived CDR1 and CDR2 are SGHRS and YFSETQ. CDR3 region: CASSLGSGGVTDTQYF. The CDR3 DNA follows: TGCGCCAGCAGCTTGGGAAGCGGGGGAGTAACAGATACGCAGTATTTT.

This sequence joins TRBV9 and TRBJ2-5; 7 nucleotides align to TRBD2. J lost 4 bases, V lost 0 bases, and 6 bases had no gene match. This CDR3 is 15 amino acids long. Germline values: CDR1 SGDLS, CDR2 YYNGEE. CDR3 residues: CASSVGDRGGETQYF. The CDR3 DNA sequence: TGTGCCAGCAGCGTAGGCGATCGCGGGGGAGAGACCCAGTACTTC.

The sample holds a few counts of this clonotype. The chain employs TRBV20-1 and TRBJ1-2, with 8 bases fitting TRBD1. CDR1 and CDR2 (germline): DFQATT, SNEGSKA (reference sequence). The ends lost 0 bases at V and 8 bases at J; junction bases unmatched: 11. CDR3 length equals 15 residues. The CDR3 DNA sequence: TGCAGTGCTAGAGATCGAGGCCAGGGGGCGAAGGGCTACACCTTC. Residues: CSARDRGQGAKGYTF.

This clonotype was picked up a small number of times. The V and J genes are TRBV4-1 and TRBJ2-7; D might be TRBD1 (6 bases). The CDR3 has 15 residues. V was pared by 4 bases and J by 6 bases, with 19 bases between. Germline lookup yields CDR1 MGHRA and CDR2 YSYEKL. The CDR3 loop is CASSRTITGLGEQYF. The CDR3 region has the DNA TGCGCCAGCAGCCGGACAATAACAGGGCTGGGCGAGCAGTACTTC.

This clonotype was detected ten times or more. The CDR3 DNA is TGCGCCAGCAGCTTGGCGCCCGACAGGGGGGAGACCCAGTACTTC. Its protein product is CASSLAPDRGETQYF. The rearrangement joins TRBV5-1 to TRBJ2-5; 9 nucleotides match TRBD1. Germline V gives CDR1 SGHRS, CDR2 YFSETQ. Losses at the gene ends were 0 bases for V and 5 bases for J; bases not matched to a gene: 5. There are 15 residues in the CDR3.

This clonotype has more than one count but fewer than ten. The DNA for the CDR3 is TGTGCCAGCAGCCTACCGGGACTAGCGGGGGGGGAAGAGACCCAGTACTTC. Protein sequence: CASSLPGLAGGEETQYF. The V and J genes are TRBV5-4 and TRBJ2-5, with 16 positions matching TRBD2. Germline assignment: CDR1 SGHNT and CDR2 YYREEE (reference sequence). Trimming took 4 bases from V and 3 from J; bases not matched to a gene: 6. The CDR3 consists of 17 residues.

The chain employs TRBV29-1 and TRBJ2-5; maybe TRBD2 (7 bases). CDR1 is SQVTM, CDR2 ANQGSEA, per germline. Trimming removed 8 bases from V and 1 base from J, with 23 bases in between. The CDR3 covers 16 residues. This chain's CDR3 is CSSGGSGQKIQETQYF. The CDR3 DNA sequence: TGCAGCTCCGGGGGGTCTGGACAGAAGATCCAAGAGACCCAGTACTTC.

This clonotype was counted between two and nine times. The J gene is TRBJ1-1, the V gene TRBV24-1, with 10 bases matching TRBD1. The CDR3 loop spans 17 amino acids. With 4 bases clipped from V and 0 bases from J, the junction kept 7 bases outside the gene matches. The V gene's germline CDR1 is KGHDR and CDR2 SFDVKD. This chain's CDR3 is CATSEGDRGQMNTEAFF. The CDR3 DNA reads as TGTGCCACCAGTGAAGGGGACAGGGGCCAAATGAACACTGAAGCTTTCTTT.

CDR3 sequence reads: CASSSGQANEKLFF. DNA for the CDR3: TGTGCCAGCAGCTCGGGACAGGCTAATGAAAAACTGTTTTTT. This sequence joins TRBV7-9 and TRBJ1-4; 8 bases align to TRBD1. V trimming: 4 bases; J trimming: 3 bases; junction bases outside the gene matches: 1. Looked up from germline, CDR1 is SEHNR and CDR2 is FQNEAQ (reference sequence). The CDR3 has 14 residues.

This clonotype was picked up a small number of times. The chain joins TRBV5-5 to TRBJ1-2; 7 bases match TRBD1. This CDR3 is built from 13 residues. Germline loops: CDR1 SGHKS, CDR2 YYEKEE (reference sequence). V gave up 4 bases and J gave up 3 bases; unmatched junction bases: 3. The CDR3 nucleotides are TGTGCCAGCAGCGTCGACAGGGACTATGGCTACACCTTC. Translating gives CASSVDRDYGYTF.

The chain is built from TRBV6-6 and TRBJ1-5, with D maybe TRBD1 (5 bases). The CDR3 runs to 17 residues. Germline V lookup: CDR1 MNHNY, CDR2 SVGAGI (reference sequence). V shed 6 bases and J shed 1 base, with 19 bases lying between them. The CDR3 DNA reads TGTGCCAGCAGCCTCGAGGGGCGTACTGCGAGCAATCAGCCCCAGCATTTT. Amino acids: CASSLEGRTASNQPQHF.

As DNA, the CDR3 is TGTGCCAGCAGTCCCGATACCGGTTCGATCACAGATACGCAGTATTTT. It specifies CASSPDTGSITDTQYF. The chain carries TRBV6-5 and TRBJ2-3; no reliable D call. V gave up 5 bases and J gave up 2 bases, with 17 bases separating them. The CDR3 runs 16 residues. CDR1 is MNHEY, CDR2 SVGAGI, per germline.

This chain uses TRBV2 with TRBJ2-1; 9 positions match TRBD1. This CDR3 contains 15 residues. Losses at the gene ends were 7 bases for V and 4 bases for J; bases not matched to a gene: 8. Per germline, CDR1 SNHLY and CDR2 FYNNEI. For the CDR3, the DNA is TGTGCCAGCAACTCTGTCGGGACAGGGTACAATGAGCAGTTCTTC. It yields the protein CASNSVGTGYNEQFF.

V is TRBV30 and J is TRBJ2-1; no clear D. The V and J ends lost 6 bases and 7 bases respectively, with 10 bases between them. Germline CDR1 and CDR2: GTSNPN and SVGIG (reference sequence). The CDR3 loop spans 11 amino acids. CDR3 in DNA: TGTGCCTGCTCAATCTGGAATGAGCAGTTCTTC. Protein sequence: CACSIWNEQFF.